This T cell receptor (beta chain) derives from a study of T-cell memory formation after mild COVID-19. As for the study in general: Clusters of TCRs were largely donor specific.

CDR1 and CDR2 (germline): KGHDR, SFDVKD. With 5 bases removed from V and 6 bases from J, the gap between germline ends came to 20 bases. The CDR3 is 16 amino acids. A remark on this clonotype: No antigen is known for it.

TCRdb passed the 5' RACE reads through MiXCR, listing each CDR3 protein once. The sample holds about 140,000 distinct CDR3 sequences, around 15% seen once. General study findings and limits: Later expanders leaned CD4+, whereas day 15 to 85 contracting clones were balanced CD4/CD8. Still unconfirmed is whether the second-wave clones peaking on day 37 recognized SARS-CoV-2. Shrinking CD4+ clones were chiefly CM and EM; CD8+ ones were chiefly EMRA.

V is TRBV24-1 and J is TRBJ2-3, with D uncertain. Specimen: PBMCs or a T cell subset sorted from them (not recorded which). The TCR sequence derives from an adult woman who had mild COVID-19 (a few samples of this study predate the infection). Cell type and time point are not known. The CDR3 nucleotides are TGTGCCACCAGTGCGACCAGCCCCGAAGTGGGGGATACGCAGTATTTT. Its translation: CATSATSPEVGDTQYF.